This T cell receptor beta chain is from a study of shared clonotypes between healthy human individuals. Study background: Donors had three CD4 naive, three CD4 memory, two CD8 naive and one CD8 memory plate apiece. Whole-study results and caveats: The four-donor shared clonotypes exceeded non-shared clonotypes in generation probability, with non-shared ones scoring lower. Depth was large, yet rarefaction showed that sorted-subset sequencing was incomplete.

Comments on this clone: The antigen is unknown.

With 6 bases clipped from V and 2 bases from J, the junction kept 5 bases outside the gene matches. This CDR3 region has 14 residues. Germline loops: CDR1 SNHLY, CDR2 FYNNEI. Sequencing was performed with immunoSEQ multiplex PCR; in TCRdb, only in-frame clones are kept and a portion is missing. This sample has 850,000 to 1,200,000 clones, with about 75% found just once. The chain carries TRBV2 and TRBJ2-7, with 9 bases matching TRBD2. The specimen sequenced was memory CD4+ T cells sorted from blood. Subset denoted: CD45RA-negative fraction. This TCR was recovered from a man aged 18-30 years in good health. The DNA of the CDR3 is TGTGCCAGCAGGACTAGCGGATCGACCTACGAGCAGTACTTC. It specifies CASRTSGSTYEQYF.